The TCR beta chain described here comes from a study of cytomegalovirus exposure and HLA in healthy donors. In the PCR, 60 Vbeta and 13 Jbeta primers were used. Data came from immunoSEQ multiplex PCR; TCRdb stores just in-frame clones and leaves some out. The sample carries about 110,000 clones, 65% to 80% recorded once. Regarding this clone: Antigen unknown.

Study observations and caveats: Later examination showed HLA-associated TCR beta chains had greater clonal expansion than equally common others. When analyzed later, a missense DCLRE1C variant was found to be linked to TCR beta V- and J-gene trimming. An ancestry cluster, one associated with Asian ancestry, reportedly showed fewer N-insertions than the roughly 700-donor mean in a later analysis.

V shed 1 base and J shed 2 bases, with 14 bases lying between them. Germline V CDR1 and CDR2: KGHSH, LQKENI. The CDR3 runs 16 residues. The sequence was collected from a woman in her thirties or forties in good health and CMV-seronegative. The rearrangement uses TRBV18 and TRBJ2-5; D possibly corresponds to TRBD1 (5 bases). Source material: PBMCs. The CDR3 here is CASSPRETRAQETQYF. As DNA, the CDR3 is TGTGCCAGCTCACCACGGGAAACCAGGGCACAAGAGACCCAGTACTTC.